This T cell receptor beta chain derives from a study of CD8+ T cells in alopecia areata. In regard to this clone: Its antigen is not identified.

RNA, once extracted, was reverse transcribed into cDNA for use as the sequencing template. TCRdb keeps only in-frame clones here, not all; method: immunoSEQ multiplex PCR. The sample contains roughly 200,000 clones, 56% of which appear only once. Study results and caveats: In scalp samples, resident alphabeta T cells of normal skin are also sequenced.

The clonotype originates from a human donor in good health. Sequenced sample: CD8+ T cells sorted from blood.

This chain's CDR3 is CASSLGTEGGTEAFF. CDR3 DNA sequence: TGTGCCAGCAGTTTAGGCACGGAGGGGGGCACTGAAGCTTTCTTT. The V and J genes are TRBV27 and TRBJ1-1; weak D call: TRBD1 (6 bases). With 2 bases removed from V and 4 bases from J, the gap between germline ends came to 14 bases. There are 15 residues in the CDR3. The germline CDR1 and CDR2 sequences are MNHEY and SMNVEV (reference sequence).